The clone carrying this TCR beta chain was counted a few times. Its antigen is still unknown. This sample stems from a study of response to subunit inactivated influenza vaccine. Study results and caveats: Every seasonal influenza vaccination brings in few new T cells, the authors suggested.

TCRdb itself ran the RT-PCR reads through MiXCR, one entry per CDR3 protein. The sample holds more than 600,000 distinct CDR3 sequences, around 20% seen once. The CDR3 length is 14 residues. V was pared by 8 bases and J by 0 bases, with 12 bases between. The material was PBMCs from blood, obtained approximately 5 days after vaccination. The chain couples TRBV12-3 or TRBV12-4 to TRBJ2-3; D is tentatively TRBD1 or TRBD2 (5 bases each). The TCR originated in a man over 45 who received an inactivated influenza vaccine. The CDR3 reads CASGTTTSTDTQYF. CDR3 nucleotides: TGTGCCAGCGGGACCACGACAAGCACAGATACGCAGTATTTT.